This T cell receptor (beta chain) emerged from a study of response to subunit inactivated influenza vaccine. Broader study findings: New T cells are recruited in small numbers by each seasonal influenza vaccination, according to the authors' suggestion.

TCRdb re-derived calls from the RT-PCR reads in MiXCR, one entry per CDR3 protein. The table shows 500,000 or so distinct CDR3 sequences, with approximately 11% occurring only once. This clonotype was counted ten times or more. Its specificity is unknown. Trimming removed 4 bases from V and 4 bases from J; junction bases left unmatched: 6. Germline loops: CDR1 SQVTM, CDR2 ANQGSEA. The CDR3 contains 13 residues. This receptor was taken from a man aged 50 or older who received an inactivated influenza vaccine. The rearrangement links TRBV29-1 to TRBJ1-2; 7 positions match TRBD1. The sample in question was PBMCs from blood, obtained around seven weeks after vaccination. The CDR3 region has the DNA TGCAGCGTTGTACAGGGGAAGGTCTATGGCTACACCTTC. The encoded protein is CSVVQGKVYGYTF.